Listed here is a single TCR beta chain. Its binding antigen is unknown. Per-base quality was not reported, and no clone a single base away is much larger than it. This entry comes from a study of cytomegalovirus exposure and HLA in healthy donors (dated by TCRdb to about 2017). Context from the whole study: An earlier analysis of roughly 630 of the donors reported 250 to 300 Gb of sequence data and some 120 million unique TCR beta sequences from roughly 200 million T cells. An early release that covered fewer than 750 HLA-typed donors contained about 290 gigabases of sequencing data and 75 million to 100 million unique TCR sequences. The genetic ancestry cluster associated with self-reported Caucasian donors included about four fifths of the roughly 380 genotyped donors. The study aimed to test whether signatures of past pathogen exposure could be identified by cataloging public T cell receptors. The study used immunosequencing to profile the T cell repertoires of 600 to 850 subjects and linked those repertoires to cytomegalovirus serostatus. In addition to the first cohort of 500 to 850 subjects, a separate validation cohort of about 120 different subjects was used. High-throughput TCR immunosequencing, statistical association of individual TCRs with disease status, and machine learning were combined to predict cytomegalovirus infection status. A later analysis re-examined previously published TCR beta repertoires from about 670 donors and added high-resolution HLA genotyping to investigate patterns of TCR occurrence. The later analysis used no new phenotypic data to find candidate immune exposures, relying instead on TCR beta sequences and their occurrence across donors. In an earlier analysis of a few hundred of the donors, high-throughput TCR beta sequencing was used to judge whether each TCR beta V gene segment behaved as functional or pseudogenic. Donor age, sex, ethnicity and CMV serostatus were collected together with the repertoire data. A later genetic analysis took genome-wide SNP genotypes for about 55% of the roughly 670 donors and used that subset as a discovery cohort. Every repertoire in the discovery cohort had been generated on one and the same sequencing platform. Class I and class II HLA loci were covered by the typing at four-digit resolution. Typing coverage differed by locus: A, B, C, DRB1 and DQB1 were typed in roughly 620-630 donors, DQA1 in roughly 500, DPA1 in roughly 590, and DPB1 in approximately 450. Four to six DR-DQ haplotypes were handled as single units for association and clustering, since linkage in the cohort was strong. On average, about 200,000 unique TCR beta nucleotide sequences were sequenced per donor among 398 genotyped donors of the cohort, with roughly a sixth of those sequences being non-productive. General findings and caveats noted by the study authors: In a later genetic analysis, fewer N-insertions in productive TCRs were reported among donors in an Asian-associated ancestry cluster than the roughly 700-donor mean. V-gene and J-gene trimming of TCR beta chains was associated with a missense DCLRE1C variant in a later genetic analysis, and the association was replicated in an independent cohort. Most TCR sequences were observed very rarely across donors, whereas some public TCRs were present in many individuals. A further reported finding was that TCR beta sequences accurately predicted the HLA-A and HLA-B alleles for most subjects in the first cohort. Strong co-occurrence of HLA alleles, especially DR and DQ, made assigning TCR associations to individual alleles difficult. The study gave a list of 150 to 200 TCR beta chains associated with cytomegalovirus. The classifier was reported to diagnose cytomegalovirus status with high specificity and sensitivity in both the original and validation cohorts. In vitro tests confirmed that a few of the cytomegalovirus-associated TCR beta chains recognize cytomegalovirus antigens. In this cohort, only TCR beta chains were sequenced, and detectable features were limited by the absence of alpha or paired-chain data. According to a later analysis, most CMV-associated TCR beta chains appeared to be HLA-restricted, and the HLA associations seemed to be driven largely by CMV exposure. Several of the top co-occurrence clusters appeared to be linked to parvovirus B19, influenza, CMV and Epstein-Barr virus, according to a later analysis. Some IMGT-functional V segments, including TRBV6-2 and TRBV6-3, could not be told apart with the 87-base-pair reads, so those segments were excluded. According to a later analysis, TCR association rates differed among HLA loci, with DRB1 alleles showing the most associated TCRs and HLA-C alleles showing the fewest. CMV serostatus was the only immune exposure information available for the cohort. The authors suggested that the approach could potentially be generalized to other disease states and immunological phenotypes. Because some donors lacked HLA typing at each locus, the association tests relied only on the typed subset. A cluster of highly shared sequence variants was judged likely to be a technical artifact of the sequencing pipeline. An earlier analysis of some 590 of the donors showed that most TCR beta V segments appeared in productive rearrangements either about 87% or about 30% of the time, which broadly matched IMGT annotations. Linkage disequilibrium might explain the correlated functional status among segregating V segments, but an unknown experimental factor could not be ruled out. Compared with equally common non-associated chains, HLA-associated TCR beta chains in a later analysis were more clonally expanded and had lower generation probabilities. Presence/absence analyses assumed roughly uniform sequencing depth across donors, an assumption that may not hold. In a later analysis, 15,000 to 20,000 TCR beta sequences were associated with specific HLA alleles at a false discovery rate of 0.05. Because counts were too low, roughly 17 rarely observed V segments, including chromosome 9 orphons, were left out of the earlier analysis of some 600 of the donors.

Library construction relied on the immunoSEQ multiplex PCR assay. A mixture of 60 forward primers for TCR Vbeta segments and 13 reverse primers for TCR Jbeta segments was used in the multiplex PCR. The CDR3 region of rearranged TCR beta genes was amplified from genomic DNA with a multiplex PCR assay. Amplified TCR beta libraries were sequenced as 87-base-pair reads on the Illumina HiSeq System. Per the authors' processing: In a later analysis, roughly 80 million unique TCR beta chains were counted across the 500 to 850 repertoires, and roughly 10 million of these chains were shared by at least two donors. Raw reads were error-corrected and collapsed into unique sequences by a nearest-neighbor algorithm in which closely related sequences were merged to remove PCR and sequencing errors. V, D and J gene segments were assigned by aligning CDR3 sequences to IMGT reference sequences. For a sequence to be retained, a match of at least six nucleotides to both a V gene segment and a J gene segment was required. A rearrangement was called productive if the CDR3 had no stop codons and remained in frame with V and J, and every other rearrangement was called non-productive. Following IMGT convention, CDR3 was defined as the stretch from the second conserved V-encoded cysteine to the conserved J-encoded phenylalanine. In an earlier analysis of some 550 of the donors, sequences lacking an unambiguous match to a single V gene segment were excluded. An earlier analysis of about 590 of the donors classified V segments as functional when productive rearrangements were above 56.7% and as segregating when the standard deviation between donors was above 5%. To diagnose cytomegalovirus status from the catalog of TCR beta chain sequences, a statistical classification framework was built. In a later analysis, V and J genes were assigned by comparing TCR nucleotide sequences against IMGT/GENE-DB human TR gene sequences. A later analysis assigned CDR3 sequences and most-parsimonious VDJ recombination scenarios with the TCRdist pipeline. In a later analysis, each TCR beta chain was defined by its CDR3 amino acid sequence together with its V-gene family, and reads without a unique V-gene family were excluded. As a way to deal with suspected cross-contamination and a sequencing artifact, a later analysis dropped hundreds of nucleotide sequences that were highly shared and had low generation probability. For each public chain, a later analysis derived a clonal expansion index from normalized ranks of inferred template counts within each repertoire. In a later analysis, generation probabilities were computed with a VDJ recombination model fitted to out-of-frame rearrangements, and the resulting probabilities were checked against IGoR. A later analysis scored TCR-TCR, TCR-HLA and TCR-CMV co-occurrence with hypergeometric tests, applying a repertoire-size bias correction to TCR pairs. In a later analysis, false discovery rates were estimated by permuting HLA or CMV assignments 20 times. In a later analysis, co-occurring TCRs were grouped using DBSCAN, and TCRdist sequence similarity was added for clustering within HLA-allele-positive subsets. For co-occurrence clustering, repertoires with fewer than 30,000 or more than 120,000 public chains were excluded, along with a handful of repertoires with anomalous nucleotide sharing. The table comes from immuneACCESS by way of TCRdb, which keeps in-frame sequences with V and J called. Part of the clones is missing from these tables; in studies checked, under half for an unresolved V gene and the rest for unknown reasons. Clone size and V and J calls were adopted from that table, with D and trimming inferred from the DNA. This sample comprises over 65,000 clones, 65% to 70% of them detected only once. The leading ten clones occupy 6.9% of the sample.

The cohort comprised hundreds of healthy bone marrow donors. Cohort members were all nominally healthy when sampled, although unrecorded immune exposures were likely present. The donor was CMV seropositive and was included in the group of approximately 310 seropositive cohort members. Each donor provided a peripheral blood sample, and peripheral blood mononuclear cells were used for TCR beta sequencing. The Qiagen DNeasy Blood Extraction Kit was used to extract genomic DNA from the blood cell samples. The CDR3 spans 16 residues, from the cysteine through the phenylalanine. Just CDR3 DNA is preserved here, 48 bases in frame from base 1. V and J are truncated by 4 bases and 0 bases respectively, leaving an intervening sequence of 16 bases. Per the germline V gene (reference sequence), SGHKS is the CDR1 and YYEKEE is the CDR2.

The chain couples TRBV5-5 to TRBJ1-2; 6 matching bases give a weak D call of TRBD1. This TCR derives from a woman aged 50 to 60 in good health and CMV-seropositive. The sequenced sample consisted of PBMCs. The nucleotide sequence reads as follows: TGTGCCAGCAGCCACCTTGACAGGCCCGCTAACTATGGCTACACCTTC. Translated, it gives CASSHLDRPANYGYTF. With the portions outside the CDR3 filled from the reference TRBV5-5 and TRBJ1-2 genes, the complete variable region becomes DAGVTQSPTHLIKTRGQQVTLRCSPISGHKSVSWYQQVLGQGPQFIFQYYEKEERGRGNFPDRFSARQFPNYSSELNVNALLLGDSALYLCASSHLDRPANYGYTFGSGTRLTVV.